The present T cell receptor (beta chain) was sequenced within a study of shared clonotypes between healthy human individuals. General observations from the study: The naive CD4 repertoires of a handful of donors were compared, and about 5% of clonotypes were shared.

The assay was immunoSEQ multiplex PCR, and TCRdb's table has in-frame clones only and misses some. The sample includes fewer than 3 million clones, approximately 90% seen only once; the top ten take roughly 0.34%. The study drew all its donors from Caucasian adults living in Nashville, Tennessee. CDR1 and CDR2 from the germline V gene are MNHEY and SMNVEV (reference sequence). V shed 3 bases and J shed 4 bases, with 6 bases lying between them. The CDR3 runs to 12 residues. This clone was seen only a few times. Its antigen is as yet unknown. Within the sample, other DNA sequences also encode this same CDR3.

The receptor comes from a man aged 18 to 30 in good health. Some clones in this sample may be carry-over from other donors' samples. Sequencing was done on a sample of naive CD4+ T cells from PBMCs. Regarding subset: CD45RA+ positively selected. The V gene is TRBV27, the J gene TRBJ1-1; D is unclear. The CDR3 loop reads CASSFAGTEAFF. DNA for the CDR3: TGTGCCAGCAGTTTTGCGGGCACTGAAGCTTTCTTT.